Listed below are T cell receptor beta chains from one sample, sequenced in a study of T cells in Graves' hyperthyroidism and ophthalmopathy. TCRdb reanalysed the multiplex PCR reads using MiXCR and keeps one entry per CDR3 protein. The sample has 410,000 or so distinct CDR3 sequences, roughly 14% seen once; the top ten hold approximately 13%. Source material: blood. The origin of the receptors is a man younger than 30 with Graves' ophthalmopathy. Each CDR3 is given with its conserved first and last residue.

J,V,CDR3
TRBJ2-7,TRBV6-5,CASSYGQGSYEQYF
TRBJ1-5,TRBV3-1,CASSQGGNGNQPQHF
TRBJ2-3,TRBV2,CATSITGRTDTQYF
TRBJ1-1,TRBV7-9,CASSLLPGSTEAFF
TRBJ2-3,TRBV6-1,CASSDPSDTQYF
TRBJ2-5,TRBV29-1,CSVEERSKTQYF
TRBJ2-5,TRBV20-1,CSAPGLGTVETQYF
TRBJ1-1,TRBV7-9,CASSFRGGERAFF
TRBJ1-1,TRBV27,CASSDRASDEAFF
TRBJ2-2,TRBV7-6,CASSLSGREYVGELFF
TRBJ2-7,TRBV7-2,CASSSKSGGRSYEQYF
TRBJ2-1,TRBV12-3/TRBV12-4,CASSLDLSGTSYNEQFF
TRBJ2-7,TRBV20-1,CSVRLAIPYEQYF
TRBJ2-5,TRBV11-3,CASSSQGEETQYF
TRBJ2-3,TRBV24-1,CATSDWDPSEGTDTQYF
TRBJ2-6,TRBV25-1,CATGGFNSGANVLTF
TRBJ1-5,TRBV19,CASSITGGYGNQPQHF